The present T cell receptor beta chain was sequenced within a study of Ad26.COV2.S vaccination and SARS-CoV-2 variants. Treatment denoted: around 19 received Ad26.COV2.S at low or high dose, single or two shots; about 5 received placebo; per-sample allocation not given. Collection of the samples took place on day 63 after the first injection of vaccine or placebo. Here immunoSEQ multiplex PCR was the method, and the copy in TCRdb shows in-frame clones only, minus some. This sample has about 410,000 clones, with 80% to 90% found just once. V lost 1 base and J 10 bases, leaving 5 bases between the germline ends. There are 11 residues in the CDR3. In germline, CDR1 is KGHSH, CDR2 LQKENI.

The V and J genes are TRBV18 and TRBJ2-1; D not certain. This sequence was found in a person aged 18-65 years who received the Ad26.COV2.S COVID-19 vaccine or a placebo. The sequenced sample was peripheral blood, obtained in a trial of Ad26.COV2.S vaccine versus placebo. For the CDR3, the DNA is TGTGCCAGCTCACCACGAGTAGAGCAGTTCTTC. Its protein product is CASSPRVEQFF.